A single sample is the source of the 15 T cell receptor beta chains below, sequenced in a study of cytotoxic CD8 clonotypes in ibrutinib-treated CLL. The method was immunoSEQ multiplex PCR; TCRdb's version includes in-frame clones alone and lacks a portion of them. The sample includes tens of thousands of clones, about 82% of them seen just once. The specimen was PBMCs, collected before ibrutinib treatment. These receptors all come from a human donor with chronic lymphocytic leukemia.

The chain recombines TRBV2 with TRBJ1-1, with D possibly being TRBD1 (6 bases). The V gene's germline CDR1 is SNHLY and CDR2 FYNNEI. Trimming took 8 bases from V and 4 from J, leaving 14 bases between them. This CDR3 is built from 13 residues. In nucleotides, the CDR3 is TGTGCCAGCTTACCAGGGGAGGTCACTGAAGCTTTCTTT. Amino acid sequence: CASLPGEVTEAFF.

The chain links TRBV19 to TRBJ2-5; 7 bases agree with TRBD1. Germline V CDR1 and CDR2: LNHDA, SQIVND (reference sequence). Losses at the gene ends were 8 bases for V and 6 bases for J; bases not matched to a gene: 9. CDR3 length: 13 amino acids. The CDR3 coding sequence is TGTGCCAGTTCCGCCTTGACAGGGAAGACCCAGTACTTC. It specifies CASSALTGKTQYF.

A remark on this clone: Compared with germline, one end of the junction differs, possibly owing to a read error. The chain couples TRBV5-6 to TRBJ1-1; D uncertain. This CDR3 spans 15 amino acids. The V gene's germline CDR1 is SGHDT and CDR2 YYEEEE. The CDR3: CASSLDFIWDTEAFF. The CDR3 DNA reads TGTGCCAGCAGTTTGGACTTCATTTGGGACACTGAAGCTTTCTTT. Variable domain in full (rest from reference TRBV5-6 and TRBJ1-1): DAGVTQSPTHLIKTRGQQVTLRCSPKSGHDTVSWYQQALGQGPQFIFQYYEEEERQRGNFPDRFSGHQFPNYSSELNVNALLLGDSALYLCASSLDFIWDTEAFFGQGTRLTVV.

This clone was recorded only once. The rearrangement links TRBV15 to TRBJ2-7; 10 bases are shared with TRBD1. The ends lost 3 bases at V and 9 bases at J; junction bases unmatched: 8. The germline V gene has CDR1 LNHNV and CDR2 YYDKDF (reference sequence). The length of the CDR3 is 14 residues. CDR3 DNA: TGTGCCACCAGCAGCACGGGACAGGGGAAATTGCAGTACTTC. Its translation: CATSSTGQGKLQYF.

The chain carries TRBV27 and TRBJ1-2; D perhaps matches TRBD1 (5 bases). The CDR3 contains 16 residues. V shed 0 bases and J shed 4 bases, with 15 bases lying between them. Germline assignment: CDR1 MNHEY and CDR2 SMNVEV (reference sequence). CDR3 residues: CASSLSAGAGGYGYTF. In DNA form, the CDR3 reads TGTGCCAGCAGTTTATCCGCCGGGGCTGGAGGCTATGGCTACACCTTC.

This clone has just a few counts. This sequence joins TRBV10-1 and TRBJ2-1, with 10 bases fitting TRBD2. CDR1 is WNHNN and CDR2 is SYGVQD in the germline V gene (reference sequence). V shed 6 bases and J 8 bases; nucleotides not matched to a gene: 16. This CDR3 contains 17 residues. The CDR3 here is CASRGASGSTPKYEQFF. Written as DNA, the CDR3 is TGCGCCAGCAGAGGGGCTAGCGGGAGCACGCCCAAGTATGAGCAGTTCTTC.

This rearrangement joins TRBV15 to TRBJ2-5; D perhaps matches TRBD1 (7 bases). CDR1 and CDR2 (germline): LNHNV, YYDKDF (reference sequence). There are 17 residues in the CDR3. The V end lost 4 bases, the J end lost 2 bases, and 20 bases lay between the germline ends. This chain's CDR3 is CATSKTDREVAQETQYF. As DNA, the CDR3 is TGTGCCACCAGCAAAACTGACAGGGAGGTGGCACAAGAGACCCAGTACTTC. Looking up the rest from reference TRBV15 and TRBJ2-5 gives the full variable domain: DAMVIQNPRYQVTQFGKPVTLSCSQTLNHNVMYWYQQKSSQAPKLLFHYYDKDFNNEADTPDNFQSRRPNTSFCFLDIRSPGLGDTAMYLCATSKTDREVAQETQYFGPGTRLLVL.

The CDR3 coding sequence is TGTGCCAGTAGCGCTTCAAGACTCGAAAATGAGCAGTTCTTC. This encodes CASSASRLENEQFF. The chain is built from TRBV19 and TRBJ2-1; D gene uncertain. Germline lookup yields CDR1 LNHDA and CDR2 SQIVND (reference sequence). The V end lost 6 bases, the J end lost 7 bases, and 16 bases lay between the germline ends. This CDR3 comprises 14 residues.

The gene calls are TRBV2 and TRBJ1-3, with 7 bases matching TRBD1. The CDR3 loop spans 15 amino acids. Germline CDR1 reads SNHLY; CDR2 reads FYNNEI. The J segment lost 2 bases and the V segment lost 6 bases, leaving 7 bases of the junction unmatched. The CDR3 loop reads CASSRQGTAGNTIYF. The CDR3 region has the DNA TGTGCCAGCAGCCGACAGGGTACTGCTGGAAACACCATATATTTT.

V gene TRBV11-2 combines with J gene TRBJ2-3, with D unresolved. Germline V gives CDR1 SGHAT, CDR2 FQNNGV. This CDR3 contains 16 residues. Trimming shortened V by 2 bases and J by 6 bases, and 18 bases separated the two germline ends. The CDR3 loop is CASSLTPSKQVDTQYF. As DNA, the CDR3 is TGTGCCAGCAGCTTAACCCCCTCCAAGCAGGTCGATACGCAGTATTTT.

V and J are TRBV5-1 and TRBJ2-3, with D perhaps matching TRBD1 (5 bases). V was pared by 2 bases and J by 3 bases, with 16 bases between. There are 16 residues in the CDR3. Germline V gives CDR1 SGHRS, CDR2 YFSETQ. CDR3 nucleotide sequence: TGCGCCAGCAGCTTAGATGGCTATAGGGGAACAGATACGCAGTATTTT. Translating gives CASSLDGYRGTDTQYF.

The rearrangement links TRBV6-5 to TRBJ1-2; a possible D gene is TRBD1 (5 bases). V shed 6 bases and J shed 13 bases, with 18 bases lying between them. Germline CDR1 is MNHEY and CDR2 is SVGAGI. The CDR3 runs 12 residues. DNA of the CDR3: TGTGCCAGCAGCTTATTCGACAGAGAGCCCACCTTC. It yields the protein CASSLFDREPTF.

The V and J genes are TRBV10-1 and TRBJ2-1, with unresolved D. Germline CDR1 WNHNN, CDR2 SYGVQD (reference sequence). The CDR3 length is 15 residues. V gave up 4 bases and J gave up 0 bases, with 10 bases separating them. The CDR3 coding sequence is TGCGCCAGCAGTGTAGGTCATAGCTCCTACAATGAGCAGTTCTTC. This translates into CASSVGHSSYNEQFF.

The chain has TRBV15 and TRBJ2-1; 8 nucleotides line up with TRBD2. V was clipped by 2 bases and J by 5 bases; unmatched bases: 17. Germline V gives CDR1 LNHNV, CDR2 YYDKDF (reference sequence). The CDR3 contains 19 residues. The CDR3 coding sequence is TGTGCCACCAGCAGACTGTTAGCGGGGATAAGCTCCTATGACAATGAGCAGTTCTTC. Protein: CATSRLLAGISSYDNEQFF.

The chain is built from TRBV19 and TRBJ2-7; 8 bases are shared with TRBD1. The V gene end was trimmed by 10 bases and the J gene end by 4 bases; junction bases not matched to a gene: 9. Germline V gene sequence: CDR1 LNHDA, CDR2 SQIVND (reference sequence). This CDR3 is built from 13 residues. The CDR3 spells CATTTGTGYEQYF. The CDR3 DNA reads TGTGCCACCACAACCGGGACAGGTTACGAGCAGTACTTC.